This TCR beta chain came from a study of cytomegalovirus exposure and HLA in healthy donors. The PCR ran on 60 Vbeta and 13 Jbeta primers. The data were produced by immunoSEQ multiplex PCR, yet TCRdb's version contains in-frame clones alone and is incomplete. The table records roughly 190,000 clones, around 84% of them present only once. CDR1 and CDR2 (germline): MNHEY, SMNVEV (reference sequence). Trimming shortened V by 0 bases and J by 2 bases, and 6 bases separated the two germline ends. The length of the CDR3 is 14 residues. A single count supports this clone. The source of this sequence is a woman aged 18-35 years in good health and CMV-seronegative. The rearrangement links TRBV27 to TRBJ2-3; D not resolved. Input material: PBMCs. The CDR3 DNA follows: TGTGCCAGCAGTTTATCGCGGAACACAGATACGCAGTATTTT. The encoded protein is CASSLSRNTDTQYF.